Listed here is a single TCR beta chain. How the authors handled the data: Amplified reference gene primers provided the basis for estimating nucleated cell counts. The data were produced by immunoSEQ multiplex PCR, yet TCRdb's version contains in-frame clones alone and is incomplete. The V and J calls and the clone size are those of that table, but D and trimming were determined from the DNA. The table includes some 20,000 clones, about 90% detected once. Germline V gene data show CDR1 as SQVTM and CDR2 as ANQGSEA. The V gene end was trimmed by 5 bases and the J gene end by 11 bases; junction bases not matched to a gene: 6. This CDR3 contains 11 residues. The source of the sample is a study of blood T cell repertoires in COVID-19. As for the study in general: From T cells, B-cell-depleted T cells, or PBMCs came the material, which was cDNA or gDNA.

The specimen sequenced was peripheral blood. This rearrangement joins TRBV29-1 to TRBJ1-1; TRBD1 matches at 9 bases. The receptor's source is a human donor in a cohort sampled during active COVID-19. This CDR3 is CSVTGGGEAFF. The CDR3 nucleotides read TGCAGCGTTACAGGGGGCGGGGAGGCTTTCTTT. The full variable domain, in which reference TRBV29-1 and TRBJ1-1 provide the parts outside the CDR3, is SAVISQKPSRDICQRGTSLTIQCQVDSQVTMMFWYRQQPGQSLTLIATANQGSEATYESGFVIDKFPISRPNLTFSTLTVSNMSPEDSSIYLCSVTGGGEAFFGQGTRLTVV.